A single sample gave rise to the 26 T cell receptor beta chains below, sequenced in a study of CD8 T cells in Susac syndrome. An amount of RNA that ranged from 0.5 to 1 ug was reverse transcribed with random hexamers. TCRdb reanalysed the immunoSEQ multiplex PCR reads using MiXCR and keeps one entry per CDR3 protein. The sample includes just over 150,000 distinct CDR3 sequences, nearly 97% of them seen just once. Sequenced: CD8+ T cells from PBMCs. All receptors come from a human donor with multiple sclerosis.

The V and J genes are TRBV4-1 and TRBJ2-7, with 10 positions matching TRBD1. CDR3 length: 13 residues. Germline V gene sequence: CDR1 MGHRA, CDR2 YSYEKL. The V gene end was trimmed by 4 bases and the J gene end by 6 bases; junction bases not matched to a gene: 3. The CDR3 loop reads CASSPGTGAEQYV. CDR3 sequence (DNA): TGCGCCAGCAGCCCCGGGACAGGGGCCGAGCAGTACGTC.

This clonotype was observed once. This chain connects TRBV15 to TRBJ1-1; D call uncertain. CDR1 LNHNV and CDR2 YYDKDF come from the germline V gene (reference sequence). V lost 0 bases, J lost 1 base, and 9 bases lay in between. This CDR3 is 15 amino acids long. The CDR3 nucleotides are TGTGCCACCAGCAGAGATCGGAGCTGGAACACTGAAGCTTTCTTT. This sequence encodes CATSRDRSWNTEAFF.

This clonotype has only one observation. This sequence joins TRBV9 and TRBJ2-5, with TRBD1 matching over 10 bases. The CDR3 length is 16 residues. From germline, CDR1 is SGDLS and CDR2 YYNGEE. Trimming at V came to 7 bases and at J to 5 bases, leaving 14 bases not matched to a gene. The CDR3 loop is CASSSLGQGLLETQYF. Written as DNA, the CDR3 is TGTGCCAGCTCTTCCTTGGGACAGGGGTTGTTGGAGACCCAGTACTTC.

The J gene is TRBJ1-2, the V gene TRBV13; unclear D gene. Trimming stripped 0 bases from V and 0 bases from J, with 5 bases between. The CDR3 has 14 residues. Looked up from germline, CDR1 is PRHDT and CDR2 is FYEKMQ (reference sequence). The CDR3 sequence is CASSLGSANYGYTF. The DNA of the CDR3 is TGTGCCAGCAGCTTAGGGTCTGCTAACTATGGCTACACCTTC.

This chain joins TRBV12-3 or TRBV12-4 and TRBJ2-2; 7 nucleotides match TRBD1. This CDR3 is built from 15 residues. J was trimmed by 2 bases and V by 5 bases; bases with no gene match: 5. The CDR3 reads CASSAGGLNTGELFF. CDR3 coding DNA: TGTGCCAGCAGTGCAGGGGGTCTAAACACCGGGGAGCTGTTTTTT.

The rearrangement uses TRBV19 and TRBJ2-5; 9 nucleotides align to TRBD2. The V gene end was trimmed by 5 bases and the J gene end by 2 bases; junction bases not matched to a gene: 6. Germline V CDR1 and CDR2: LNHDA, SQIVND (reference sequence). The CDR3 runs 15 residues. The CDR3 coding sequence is TGTGCCAGTAGTGAGGGGCTAGCGGGGCAAGAGACCCAGTACTTC. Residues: CASSEGLAGQETQYF.

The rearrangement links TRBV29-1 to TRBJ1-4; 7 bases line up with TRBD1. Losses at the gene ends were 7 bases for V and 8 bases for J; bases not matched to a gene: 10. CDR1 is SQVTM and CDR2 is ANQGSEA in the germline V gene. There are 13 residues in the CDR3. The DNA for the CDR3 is TGCAGCGCTACAGGGGTCTCAGGGGAAAAACTGTTTTTT. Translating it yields CSATGVSGEKLFF.

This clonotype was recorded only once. CDR3 in DNA: TGCAGCGTTGACGGGGTAGGACCCTACAATGAGCAGTTCTTC. Translating it yields CSVDGVGPYNEQFF. The V and J genes are TRBV29-1 and TRBJ2-1; D is possibly TRBD2 (5 bases). With 3 bases removed from V and 2 bases from J, the gap between germline ends came to 11 bases. Germline CDR1 SQVTM, CDR2 ANQGSEA. The length of the CDR3 is 14 residues.

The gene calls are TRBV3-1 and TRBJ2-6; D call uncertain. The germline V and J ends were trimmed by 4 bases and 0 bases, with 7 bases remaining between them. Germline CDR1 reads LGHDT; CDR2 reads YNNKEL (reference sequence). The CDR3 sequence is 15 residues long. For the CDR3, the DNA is TGTGCCAGCAGCCCGTTTACCTCTGGGGCCAACGTCCTGACTTTC. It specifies CASSPFTSGANVLTF.

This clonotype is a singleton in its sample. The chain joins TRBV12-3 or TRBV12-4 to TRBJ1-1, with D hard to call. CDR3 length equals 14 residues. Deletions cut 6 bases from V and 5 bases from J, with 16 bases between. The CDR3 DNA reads TGTGCCAGCAGCCCCCCCCTAGCCGGGACTGAAGCTTTCTTT. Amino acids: CASSPPLAGTEAFF.

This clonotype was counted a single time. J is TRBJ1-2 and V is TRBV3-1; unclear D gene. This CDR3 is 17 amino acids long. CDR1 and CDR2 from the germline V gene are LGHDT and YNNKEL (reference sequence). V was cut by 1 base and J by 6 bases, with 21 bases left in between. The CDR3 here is CASSQVGTPERRDGYTF. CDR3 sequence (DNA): TGTGCCAGCAGCCAAGTCGGAACACCCGAAAGGCGAGATGGCTACACCTTC.

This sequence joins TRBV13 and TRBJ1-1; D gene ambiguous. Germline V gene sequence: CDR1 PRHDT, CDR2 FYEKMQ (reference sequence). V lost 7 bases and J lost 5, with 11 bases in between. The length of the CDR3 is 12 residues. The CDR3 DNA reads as TGTGCCAGCAACTATCGGGGTACTGAAGCTTTCTTT. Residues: CASNYRGTEAFF.

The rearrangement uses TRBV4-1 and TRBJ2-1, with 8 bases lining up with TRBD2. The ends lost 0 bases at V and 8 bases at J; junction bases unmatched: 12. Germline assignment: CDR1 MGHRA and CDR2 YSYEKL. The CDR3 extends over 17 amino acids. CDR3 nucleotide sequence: TGCGCCAGCAGCCAAGATAATGCGGGGGGCCCGTTCGATGAGCAGTTCTTC. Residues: CASSQDNAGGPFDEQFF.

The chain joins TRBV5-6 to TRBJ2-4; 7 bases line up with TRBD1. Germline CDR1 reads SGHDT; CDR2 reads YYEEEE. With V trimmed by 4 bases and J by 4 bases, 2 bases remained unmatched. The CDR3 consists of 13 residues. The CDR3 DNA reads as TGTGCCAGCAGCCCGGGACAGAAAAACATTCAGTACTTC. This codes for CASSPGQKNIQYF.

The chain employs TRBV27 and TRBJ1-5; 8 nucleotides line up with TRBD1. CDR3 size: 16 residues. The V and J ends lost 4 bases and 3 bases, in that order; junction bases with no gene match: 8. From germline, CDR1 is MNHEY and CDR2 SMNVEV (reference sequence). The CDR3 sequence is CASSSLGTGYNQPQHF. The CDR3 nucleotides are TGTGCCAGCAGTTCCCTCGGGACAGGCTACAATCAGCCCCAGCATTTT.

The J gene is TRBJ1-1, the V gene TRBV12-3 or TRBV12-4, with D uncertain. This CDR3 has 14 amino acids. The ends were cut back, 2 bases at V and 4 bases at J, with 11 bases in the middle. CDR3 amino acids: CASSLNPGSTEAFF. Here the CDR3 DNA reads TGTGCCAGCAGTTTAAACCCGGGGAGCACTGAAGCTTTCTTT.

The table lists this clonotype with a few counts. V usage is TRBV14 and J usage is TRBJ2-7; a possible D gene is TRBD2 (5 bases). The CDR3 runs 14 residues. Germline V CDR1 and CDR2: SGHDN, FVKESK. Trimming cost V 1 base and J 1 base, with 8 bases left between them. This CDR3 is CASSQGTRSYEQYF. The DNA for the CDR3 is TGTGCCAGCAGCCAAGGAACTAGATCCTACGAGCAGTACTTC.

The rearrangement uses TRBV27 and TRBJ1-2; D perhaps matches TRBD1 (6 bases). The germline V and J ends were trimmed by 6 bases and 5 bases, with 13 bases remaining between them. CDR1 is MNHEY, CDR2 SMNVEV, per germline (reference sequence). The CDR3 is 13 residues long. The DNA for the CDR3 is TGTGCCAGCAGCCTGGGGGCTCGGTATGGCTACACCTTC. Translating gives CASSLGARYGYTF.

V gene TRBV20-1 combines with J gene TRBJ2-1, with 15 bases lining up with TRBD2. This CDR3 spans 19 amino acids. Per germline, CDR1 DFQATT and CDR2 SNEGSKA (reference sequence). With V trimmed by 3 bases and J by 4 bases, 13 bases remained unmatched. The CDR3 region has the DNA TGCAGTGCTAGTGGATCCGGGACTAGCGGGGGGCTTGTATACAATGAGCAGTTCTTC. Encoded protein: CSASGSGTSGGLVYNEQFF.

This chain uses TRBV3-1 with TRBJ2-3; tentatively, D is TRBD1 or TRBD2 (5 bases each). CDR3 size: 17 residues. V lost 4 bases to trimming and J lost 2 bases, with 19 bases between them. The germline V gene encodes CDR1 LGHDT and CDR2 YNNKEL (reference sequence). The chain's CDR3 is CASSPRRPGGTTDTQYF. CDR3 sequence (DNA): TGTGCCAGCAGCCCCCGACGGCCCGGTGGGACCACAGATACGCAGTATTTT.

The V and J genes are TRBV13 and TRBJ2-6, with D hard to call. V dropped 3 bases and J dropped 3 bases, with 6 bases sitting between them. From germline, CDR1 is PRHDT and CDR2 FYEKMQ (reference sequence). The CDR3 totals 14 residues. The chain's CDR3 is CASSFRIGANVLTF. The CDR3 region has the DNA TGTGCCAGCAGCTTTCGGATTGGGGCCAACGTCCTGACTTTC.

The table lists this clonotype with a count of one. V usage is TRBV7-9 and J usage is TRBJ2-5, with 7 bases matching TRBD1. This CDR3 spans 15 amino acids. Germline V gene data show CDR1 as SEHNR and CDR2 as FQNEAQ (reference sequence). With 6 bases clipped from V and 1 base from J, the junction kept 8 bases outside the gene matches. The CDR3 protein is CASRLMRTGQETQYF. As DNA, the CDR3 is TGTGCCAGCAGGCTTATGAGGACAGGCCAAGAGACCCAGTACTTC.

Here the CDR3 DNA reads TGCAGCGTTGGGGGACAGCTCTACGAGCAGTACTTC. Encoded protein: CSVGGQLYEQYF. The chain recombines TRBV29-1 with TRBJ2-7, with 7 bases identical to TRBD1. Unmatched junction bases numbered 3, after V lost 4 bases and J lost 3 bases. Germline V gives CDR1 SQVTM, CDR2 ANQGSEA. This CDR3 contains 12 residues.

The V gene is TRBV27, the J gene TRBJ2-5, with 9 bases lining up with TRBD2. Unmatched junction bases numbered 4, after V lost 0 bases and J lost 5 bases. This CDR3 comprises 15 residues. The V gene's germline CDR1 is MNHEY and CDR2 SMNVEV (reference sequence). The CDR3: CASSLSGLARETQYF. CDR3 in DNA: TGTGCCAGCAGTTTATCGGGACTAGCACGGGAGACCCAGTACTTC.

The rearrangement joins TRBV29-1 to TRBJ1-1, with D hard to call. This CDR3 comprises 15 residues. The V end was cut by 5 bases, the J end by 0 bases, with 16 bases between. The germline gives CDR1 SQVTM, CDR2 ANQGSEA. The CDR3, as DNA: TGCAGCGTTCCAGTTGATTGGGAGTTGAACACTGAAGCTTTCTTT. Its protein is CSVPVDWELNTEAFF.

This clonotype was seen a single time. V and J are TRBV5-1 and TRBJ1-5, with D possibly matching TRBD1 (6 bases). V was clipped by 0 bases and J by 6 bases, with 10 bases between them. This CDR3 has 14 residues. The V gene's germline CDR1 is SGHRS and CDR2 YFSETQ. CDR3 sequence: CASSLEGGSQPQHF. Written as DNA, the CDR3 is TGCGCCAGCAGCTTGGAGGGGGGAAGTCAGCCCCAGCATTTT.